One sample yielded the 18 T cell receptor beta chains listed below, sequenced in a study of shared clonotypes between healthy human individuals. In the naive CD8 group, cells lacked CD45RO and were positively selected for CCR7, so terminally differentiated effector memory CD45RA+ cells were left out. This table comes from immunoSEQ multiplex PCR, and its TCRdb copy is limited to in-frame clones, with some not included. Here the sample spans some 1,900,000 clones, about 95% being singletons. The specimen sequenced was naive CD8+ T cells sorted from blood. These receptors were taken from a man aged 18 to 30 in good health.

This chain uses TRBV28 with TRBJ2-7; D is unresolved. Germline CDR1 MDHEN, CDR2 SYDVKM. The V end lost 4 bases, the J end lost 6 bases, and 13 bases lay between the germline ends. The CDR3 runs 13 residues. CDR3 residues: CASSSIGPGEQYF. The CDR3 DNA is TGTGCCAGCAGTTCTATCGGACCGGGCGAGCAGTACTTC.

The chain has TRBV4-1 and TRBJ2-7; D could derive from TRBD1 or TRBD2 (5 bases each). V lost 4 bases and J lost 3, with 16 bases in between. This CDR3 contains 15 residues. Germline V gene data show CDR1 as MGHRA and CDR2 as YSYEKL. As DNA, the CDR3 is TGCGCCAGCAGCCTCCAAACGGGACCCTACTACGAGCAGTACTTC. It codes for CASSLQTGPYYEQYF.

This clone appeared once. The V and J genes are TRBV6-1 and TRBJ2-2; TRBD2 might be the D (5 bases). This CDR3 has 12 amino acids. Per germline, CDR1 MNHNS and CDR2 SASEGT. V dropped 8 bases and J dropped 4 bases, with 8 bases sitting between them. CDR3 coding DNA: TGTGCCAGCGGCGGGCCCACCGGGGAGCTGTTTTTT. This encodes CASGGPTGELFF.

The V call is TRBV7-9, the J call TRBJ2-7; 12 bases are shared with TRBD1. The J segment lost 7 bases and the V segment lost 4 bases, leaving 5 bases of the junction unmatched. The V gene's germline CDR1 is SEHNR and CDR2 FQNEAQ (reference sequence). CDR3 size: 14 residues. The CDR3 bases are TGTGCCAGCAGCTCCGGGACAGGGGGCGAAGAGCAGTACTTC. Its protein is CASSSGTGGEEQYF.

The V and J genes are TRBV9 and TRBJ1-1, with D possibly being TRBD1 (6 bases). V was clipped by 0 bases and J by 3 bases, with 12 bases between them. This CDR3 comprises 15 residues. The germline V gene encodes CDR1 SGDLS and CDR2 YYNGEE. CDR3 sequence (DNA): TGTGCCAGCAGCGTAGCGGGGGCGGGGTACACTGAAGCTTTCTTT. Amino acid sequence: CASSVAGAGYTEAFF. Variable domain in full (rest from reference TRBV9 and TRBJ1-1): DSGVTQTPKHLITATGQRVTLRCSPRSGDLSVYWYQQSLDQGLQFLIQYYNGEERAKGNILERFSAQQFPDLHSELNLSSLELGDSALYFCASSVAGAGYTEAFFGQGTRLTVV.

The sample holds a few counts of this clone. This chain joins TRBV25-1 and TRBJ1-6; D is unresolved. CDR1 is MGHDK, CDR2 SYGVNS, per germline. V was pared by 5 bases and J by 4 bases, with 9 bases between. The CDR3 consists of 14 residues. CDR3 sequence: CASSWAAYNSPLHF. The CDR3 bases are TGTGCCAGCAGTTGGGCAGCGTATAATTCACCCCTCCACTTT.

The J gene is TRBJ2-7, the V gene TRBV4-3; 7 bases match TRBD2. V gave up 3 bases and J gave up 9 bases; unmatched junction bases: 20. The CDR3 consists of 17 residues. Germline V gene lookup returns CDR1 LGHNA and CDR2 YSLEER. As DNA, the CDR3 is TGCGCCAGCAGCCAGGTTGTGGGGAGGGATTTGCGGGATAGGCAGTACTTC. This translates into CASSQVVGRDLRDRQYF.

The chain combines TRBV14 with TRBJ2-1; D unclear. Germline CDR1 SGHDN, CDR2 FVKESK. The CDR3 loop spans 14 amino acids. V shed 0 bases and J shed 6 bases, with 9 bases lying between them. CDR3 nucleotides: TGTGCCAGCAGCCAAGACCCCCCACTCAATGAGCAGTTCTTC. Translation gives CASSQDPPLNEQFF.

The chain links TRBV27 to TRBJ2-7; D is perhaps TRBD2 (6 bases). V was cut by 5 bases and J by 4 bases, with 18 bases left in between. This CDR3 spans 15 amino acids. Germline V gene lookup returns CDR1 MNHEY and CDR2 SMNVEV (reference sequence). The CDR3 reads CASSRTGTGLYEQYF. DNA of the CDR3: TGTGCCAGCAGTAGGACCGGGACTGGATTATACGAGCAGTACTTC.

The CDR3 loop is CASTPGVEAFF. CDR3 in DNA: TGTGCCAGCACCCCAGGCGTGGAAGCTTTCTTT. The chain couples TRBV2 to TRBJ1-1; no reliable D call. V was clipped by 7 bases and J by 8 bases, with 11 bases between them. There are 11 residues in the CDR3. Germline lookup yields CDR1 SNHLY and CDR2 FYNNEI.

The V gene is TRBV11-2, the J gene TRBJ2-3; D possibly corresponds to TRBD1 (6 bases). The CDR3 has 17 amino acids. Looked up from germline, CDR1 is SGHAT and CDR2 is FQNNGV. The V end was cut by 4 bases, the J end by 0 bases, with 17 bases between. CDR3: CASSSVGAYTSTDTQYF. As DNA, the CDR3 is TGTGCCAGCAGCTCGGTGGGGGCATACACTAGCACAGATACGCAGTATTTT.

The V and J genes are TRBV6-5 and TRBJ1-4, with 9 bases matching TRBD1. Germline V lookup: CDR1 MNHEY, CDR2 SVGAGI. V lost 8 bases to trimming and J lost 6 bases; unmatched junction nucleotides: 7. The CDR3 contains 14 residues. CDR3 loop: CASRGGQGYEKLFF. Written as DNA, the CDR3 is TGTGCCAGCCGGGGGGGACAGGGTTATGAAAAACTGTTTTTT.

V usage is TRBV7-9 and J usage is TRBJ2-7; 7 positions agree with TRBD2. The CDR3 runs to 16 residues. Per germline, CDR1 SEHNR and CDR2 FQNEAQ (reference sequence). After removal of 4 bases from V and 2 bases from J, the junction contained 11 bases not matched to a gene. CDR3 DNA: TGTGCCAGCAGCTCTCTAAGAGGGACTAACCCCTACGAGCAGTACTTC. The encoded protein is CASSSLRGTNPYEQYF.

This clone occurred once. The chain uses TRBV4-3 and TRBJ1-2; unclear D gene. There are 13 residues in the CDR3. The V gene's germline CDR1 is LGHNA and CDR2 YSLEER. V lost 1 base and J 8 bases, leaving 11 bases between the germline ends. CDR3 coding DNA: TGCGCCAGCAGCCAAGGGGCCACACCCGGCTACACCTTC. It specifies CASSQGATPGYTF.

Only one count was recorded for this clone. The chain uses TRBV4-1 and TRBJ2-1, with 7 bases identical to TRBD2. CDR3 size: 14 residues. CDR1 is MGHRA and CDR2 is YSYEKL in the germline V gene. The V segment lost 3 bases and the J segment 7 bases; nucleotides outside the gene matches: 6. The CDR3 coding sequence is TGCGCCAGCAGCCACGGACTAGGGTGGAATGAGCAGTTCTTC. It translates to CASSHGLGWNEQFF.

The genes are TRBV28 and TRBJ2-7; 9 bases are a match to TRBD2. The V and J ends lost 3 bases and 6 bases, in that order; junction bases with no gene match: 12. The germline gives CDR1 MDHEN, CDR2 SYDVKM. This CDR3 is 16 amino acids long. The CDR3 loop is CASSFLGSGGGREQYF. The CDR3, as DNA: TGTGCCAGCAGTTTCTTAGGTAGCGGGGGAGGTCGCGAGCAGTACTTC. Looking up the rest from reference TRBV28 and TRBJ2-7 gives the full variable domain: DVKVTQSSRYLVKRTGEKVFLECVQDMDHENMFWYRQDPGLGLRLIYFSYDVKMKEKGDIPEGYSVSREKKERFSLILESASTNQTSMYLCASSFLGSGGGREQYFGPGTRLTVT.

The chain combines TRBV30 with TRBJ1-4; a weak D match, TRBD1 (5 bases). Germline V gene sequence: CDR1 GTSNPN, CDR2 SVGIG (reference sequence). V lost 0 bases and J 5 bases, leaving 13 bases between the germline ends. The CDR3 consists of 15 residues. The CDR3: CAWSVPGAWNEKLFF. CDR3 sequence (DNA): TGTGCCTGGAGTGTACCCGGGGCCTGGAATGAAAAACTGTTTTTT.

The gene calls are TRBV27 and TRBJ1-1; no definite D call. CDR3 length equals 14 residues. The ends were cut back, 3 bases at V and 1 base at J, with 9 bases in the middle. CDR1 and CDR2 from the germline V gene are MNHEY and SMNVEV (reference sequence). The chain's CDR3 is CASSLFGPNTEAFF. Written as DNA, the CDR3 is TGTGCCAGCAGTTTGTTTGGGCCGAACACTGAAGCTTTCTTT.